The present T cell receptor beta chain was sequenced within a study of T cell repertoires in cytomegalovirus infection. On the study more broadly: In public TCR beta signatures, there were indications of both CMV infection and matching HLA type.

V was pared by 4 bases and J by 0 bases, with 3 bases of the junction left unmatched. This CDR3 is 16 amino acids long. Per germline, CDR1 MNHEY and CDR2 SMNVEV (reference sequence). TCRdb re-derived calls from the reads in MiXCR, one entry per CDR3 protein. This sample has some 500,000 distinct CDR3 sequences; under 45% occur once, and the top ten carry 48%. On this clonotype itself: What it recognizes is unknown.

Broader study findings: Frequencies of public TCR beta families were cumulated, and this identified carriers of CMV plus the relevant HLA.

The specimen comprised cultured PBMCs, sampled from culture after CMV antigen stimulation. This sequence joins TRBV27 and TRBJ2-6; 7 bases line up with TRBD1. The clonotype originates from a human donor in good health (CMV status not recorded). Some clones in this sample may be carry-over from other donors' samples. CDR3 bases: TGTGCCAGCAGTTCGACAGGGCCCTCTGGGGCCAACGTCCTGACTTTC. Its protein is CASSSTGPSGANVLTF.